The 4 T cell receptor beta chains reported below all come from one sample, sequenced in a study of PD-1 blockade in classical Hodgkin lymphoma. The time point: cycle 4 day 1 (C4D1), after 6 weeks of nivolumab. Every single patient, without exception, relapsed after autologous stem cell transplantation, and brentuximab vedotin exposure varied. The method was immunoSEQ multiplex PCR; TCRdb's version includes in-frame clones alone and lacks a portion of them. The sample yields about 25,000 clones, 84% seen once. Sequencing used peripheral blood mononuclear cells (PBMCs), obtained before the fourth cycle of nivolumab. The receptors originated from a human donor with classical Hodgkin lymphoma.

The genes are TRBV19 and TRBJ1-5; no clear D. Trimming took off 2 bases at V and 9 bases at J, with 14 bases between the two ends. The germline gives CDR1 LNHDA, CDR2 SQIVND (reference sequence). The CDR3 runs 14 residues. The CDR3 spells CASSIIGADRPQHF. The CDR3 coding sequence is TGTGCCAGTAGTATAATCGGCGCCGACCGGCCCCAGCATTTT.

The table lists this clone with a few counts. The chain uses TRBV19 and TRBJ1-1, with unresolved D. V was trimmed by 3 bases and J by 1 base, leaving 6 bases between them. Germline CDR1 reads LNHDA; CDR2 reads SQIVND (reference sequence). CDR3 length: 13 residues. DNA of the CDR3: TGTGCCAGTAGTATGACCGAGAACACTGAAGCTTTCTTT. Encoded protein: CASSMTENTEAFF.

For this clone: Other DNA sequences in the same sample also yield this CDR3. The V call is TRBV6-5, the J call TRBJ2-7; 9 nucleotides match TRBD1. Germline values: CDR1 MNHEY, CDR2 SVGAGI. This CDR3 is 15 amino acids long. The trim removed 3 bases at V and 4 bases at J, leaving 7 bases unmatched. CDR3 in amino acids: CASSYSGTGTYEQYF. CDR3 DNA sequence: TGTGCCAGCAGTTATTCCGGGACAGGGACGTACGAGCAGTACTTC.

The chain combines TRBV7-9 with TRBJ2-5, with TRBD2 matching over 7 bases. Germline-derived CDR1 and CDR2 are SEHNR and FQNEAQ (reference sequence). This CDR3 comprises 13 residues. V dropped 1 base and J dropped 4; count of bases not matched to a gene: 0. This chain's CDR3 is CASSLGGRETQYF. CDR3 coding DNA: TGTGCCAGCAGCTTAGGCGGGAGAGAGACCCAGTACTTC.